The 4 T cell receptor beta chains below all came from one sample that was sequenced in a study of T-cell memory formation after mild COVID-19. TCRdb called the 5' RACE reads again in MiXCR, with one record for every CDR3 protein. This sample has around 470,000 distinct CDR3 sequences, with about 19% found just once. The specimen was PBMCs or a T cell subset sorted from them (not recorded which). The receptors here all came from an adult woman who had mild COVID-19 (a few samples of this study predate the infection). Cell type and time point are not known.

This clonotype was seen a handful of times. The chain is built from TRBV5-4 and TRBJ2-2; possible D gene TRBD2, 6 bases. CDR1 and CDR2 (germline): SGHNT, YYREEE (reference sequence). CDR3 length: 14 amino acids. Trimming took off 1 base at V and 8 bases at J, with 12 bases between the two ends. The CDR3 region has the DNA TGTGCCAGCAGCTTGCGGAGGGGCTCTGGGGAGCTGTTTTTT. Translating gives CASSLRRGSGELFF.

The DNA of the CDR3 is TGTGCCATCAGTCTAGCGGGGGGAGAGCAAGAGACCCAGTACTTC. Translating gives CAISLAGGEQETQYF. The chain links TRBV10-3 to TRBJ2-5; the match to TRBD2 covers 11 bases. CDR3 length: 15 amino acids. The germline CDR1 and CDR2 sequences are ENHRY and SYGVKD. Trimming at V came to 5 bases and at J to 2 bases, leaving 4 bases not matched to a gene.

The rearrangement links TRBV7-2 to TRBJ2-7, with TRBD2 matching 12 bases. In germline, CDR1 is SGHTA, CDR2 FQGNSA. The CDR3 runs to 16 residues. Trimming removed 0 bases from V and 7 bases from J; junction bases left unmatched: 7. The CDR3 reads CASSLAKASGRGEQYF. The DNA for the CDR3 is TGTGCCAGCAGCTTAGCGAAGGCTAGCGGGAGGGGAGAGCAGTACTTC.

This chain uses TRBV20-1 with TRBJ1-1; no definite D call. The germline V gene has CDR1 DFQATT and CDR2 SNEGSKA (reference sequence). The CDR3 consists of 10 residues. Trimming stripped 5 bases from V and 1 base from J, with 2 bases between. The CDR3 is CSAQNTEAFF. In DNA form, the CDR3 reads TGCAGTGCTCAGAACACTGAAGCTTTCTTT.